This T cell receptor beta chain is from a study of T cells in Graves' hyperthyroidism and ophthalmopathy. This clonotype was observed at least ten times. Its antigen is not known. Researchers took RNA transcripts and amplified the TCR beta CDR3 regions from them. A first-round RT-PCR of the TCR CDR3 used the HTBI primer set. TCRdb reprocessed the multiplex PCR reads via MiXCR and lists one record per CDR3 protein. The sample carries 600,000 to 700,000 distinct CDR3 sequences, about 15% recorded once. Germline V gene lookup returns CDR1 SGHAT and CDR2 FQNNGV. V was pared by 4 bases and J by 10 bases, with 13 bases between. This CDR3 has 12 residues. Every diagnosis used clinical symptoms, serum thyroxine and TRAb, thyroid ultrasound and orbital computed tomography. General study points: In simple terms, a model built on 13 V-J features told ophthalmopathy apart from stable hyperthyroidism.

Material for sequencing was blood. The rearrangement joins TRBV11-2 to TRBJ1-1; D is unresolved. The receptor's source is a woman between 40 and 50 years old with Graves' ophthalmopathy. Here the CDR3 DNA reads TGTGCCAGCAGCTCAGCGGCCGCTGGAGCTTTCTTT. It encodes CASSSAAAGAFF.